This note documents a single T cell receptor (beta chain) sequence. Germline V gives CDR1 LNHDA, CDR2 SQIVND (reference sequence). This CDR3 spans 14 amino acids. The germline V and J ends were trimmed by 7 bases and 3 bases, with 13 bases remaining between them. This entry is derived from a study of T cells in Graves' hyperthyroidism and ophthalmopathy. RNA transcripts were the template for amplifying TCR beta CDR3 regions. HTBI primers drove first-round RT-PCR of the TCR CDR3. A single record per CDR3 protein comes from TCRdb applying MiXCR to the multiplex PCR reads. The repertoire holds 500,000 to 550,000 distinct CDR3 sequences, with just under 20% as singletons. Inclusion characteristics of ophthalmopathy patients comprised a Clinical Activity Score of at least 3, a NOSPECS grade of at least 4, and duration under 3 months.

Source material: blood. The source is a man aged 35-49 years with Graves' ophthalmopathy. V gene TRBV19 combines with J gene TRBJ1-5; D not resolved. This chain's CDR3 is CASNLASFNQPQHF. The CDR3 DNA reads TGTGCCAGTAACCTCGCCAGTTTCAATCAGCCCCAGCATTTT.